The 21 T cell receptor beta chains below were found in one sample sequenced in a study of OX40 agonist ivuxolimab in advanced cancers. Assay used: immunoSEQ multiplex PCR; TCRdb lists only in-frame clones, some missing. The sample has 55,000 to 70,000 clones; roughly 83% are singletons. Sequenced material: CD4+ or CD8+ T cells sorted from blood, taken in a trial of the OX40 agonist ivuxolimab. The receptors originated from an adult with an advanced solid tumor such as melanoma, head and neck, liver or kidney cancer.

The V and J genes are TRBV7-9 and TRBJ1-5; D not certain. This CDR3 is built from 13 residues. The V end lost 3 bases, the J end lost 5 bases, and 8 bases lay between the germline ends. Germline values: CDR1 SEHNR, CDR2 FQNEAQ (reference sequence). The CDR3 loop is CASSFSTDQPQHF. The DNA of the CDR3 is TGTGCCAGCAGCTTTTCTACGGATCAGCCCCAGCATTTT.

V and J are TRBV7-9 and TRBJ2-3; D perhaps matches TRBD1 (5 bases). V lost 8 bases and J lost 0, with 15 bases in between. This CDR3 is 15 amino acids long. Germline-derived CDR1 and CDR2 are SEHNR and FQNEAQ (reference sequence). The CDR3 sequence is CASPDGRTSTDTQYF. CDR3 bases: TGTGCCAGCCCGGACGGGCGGACAAGCACAGATACGCAGTATTTT.

This sequence joins TRBV7-9 and TRBJ1-6, with a weak D call TRBD1 (6 bases). Germline CDR1 is SEHNR and CDR2 is FQNEAQ (reference sequence). This CDR3 spans 15 amino acids. V shed 5 bases and J shed 2 bases, with 10 bases lying between them. CDR3: CASSPQGTYNSPLHF. CDR3 nucleotides: TGTGCCAGCAGCCCACAGGGCACCTATAATTCACCCCTCCACTTT.

J is TRBJ2-1 and V is TRBV5-4, with 10 bases identical to TRBD1. V shed 4 bases and J 6 bases; nucleotides not matched to a gene: 4. Germline loops: CDR1 SGHNT, CDR2 YYREEE (reference sequence). The CDR3 totals 14 residues. The CDR3 spells CASSAGTGVNEQFF. CDR3 bases: TGTGCCAGCAGCGCCGGGACAGGGGTCAATGAGCAGTTCTTC.

The gene calls are TRBV4-3 and TRBJ1-2, with D unclear. The V end was cut by 1 base, the J end by 4 bases, with 10 bases between. The germline CDR1 and CDR2 sequences are LGHNA and YSLEER. The CDR3 loop spans 14 amino acids. The CDR3 here is CASSQVSGGYGYTF. The CDR3 bases are TGCGCCAGCAGCCAAGTTTCAGGCGGCTATGGCTACACCTTC.

The chain's CDR3 is CASSPRGGTQYF. The CDR3 DNA reads as TGTGCCAGCAGCCCTCGGGGGGGGACCCAGTACTTC. The chain has TRBV14 and TRBJ2-5, with 8 bases that match TRBD2. The V gene's germline CDR1 is SGHDN and CDR2 FVKESK. The ends lost 4 bases at V and 7 bases at J; junction bases unmatched: 2. This CDR3 comprises 12 residues.

J is TRBJ1-3 and V is TRBV6-1, with a weak D call TRBD1 (5 bases). Per the germline V gene, CDR1 is MNHNS and CDR2 is SASEGT. The CDR3 consists of 15 residues. V was clipped by 5 bases and J by 4 bases, with 15 bases between them. Written as DNA, the CDR3 is TGTGCCAGCAGTCTACACGGGACTACGGGAAACACCATATATTTT. This translates into CASSLHGTTGNTIYF.

V and J are TRBV6-5 and TRBJ2-5; D is possibly TRBD2 (7 bases). V lost 1 base and J 4 bases, leaving 16 bases between the germline ends. Germline V gives CDR1 MNHEY, CDR2 SVGAGI. The CDR3 is made up of 16 amino acids. The CDR3 DNA reads TGTGCCAGCAGTTACTATGGCGGGGGCCGCATAGAGACCCAGTACTTC. It is translated as CASSYYGGGRIETQYF.

The chain combines TRBV13 with TRBJ1-3, with D maybe TRBD1 (6 bases). The ends were cut back, 0 bases at V and 0 bases at J, with 9 bases in the middle. The CDR3 loop spans 16 amino acids. Looked up from germline, CDR1 is PRHDT and CDR2 is FYEKMQ (reference sequence). The CDR3 nucleotides read TGTGCCAGCAGCTTAGGCCTGGGGGCCTCTGGAAACACCATATATTTT. Amino acids: CASSLGLGASGNTIYF.

V usage is TRBV5-4 and J usage is TRBJ2-1; D is undetermined. CDR1 SGHNT and CDR2 YYREEE come from the germline V gene (reference sequence). This CDR3 is built from 11 residues. V was cut by 5 bases and J by 4 bases, with 4 bases left in between. The CDR3 DNA is TGTGCCAGCAGTTCATACAATGAGCAGTTCTTC. Encoded protein: CASSSYNEQFF.

The chain uses TRBV15 and TRBJ2-7; 8 bases match TRBD2. The CDR3 sequence is 14 residues long. Germline-derived CDR1 and CDR2 are LNHNV and YYDKDF (reference sequence). Trimming took 6 bases from V and 1 from J; bases not matched to a gene: 5. The CDR3 spells CATSTRGGSYEQYF. The CDR3 DNA sequence: TGTGCCACCAGTACCCGGGGGGGTTCCTACGAGCAGTACTTC.

The chain employs TRBV9 and TRBJ1-5; D might be TRBD1 (5 bases). Trimming cost V 4 bases and J 4 bases, with 9 bases left between them. The CDR3 has 13 amino acids. CDR1 and CDR2 from the germline V gene are SGDLS and YYNGEE. CDR3 nucleotide sequence: TGTGCCAGCAGCCAGGACATTAATCAGCCCCAGCATTTT. Its protein is CASSQDINQPQHF.

This clone was counted once. The rearrangement links TRBV11-3 to TRBJ2-7; the match to TRBD1 covers 7 bases. The V segment lost 5 bases and the J segment 0 bases; nucleotides outside the gene matches: 7. The germline V gene has CDR1 SGHNT and CDR2 YENEEA. The length of the CDR3 is 15 residues. The CDR3 sequence: CASSLRGTASYEQYF. CDR3 nucleotide sequence: TGTGCCAGCAGCCTTAGAGGGACAGCCTCCTACGAGCAGTACTTC.

This chain links TRBV19 with TRBJ2-3, with a possible D match to TRBD2 (7 bases). The V end was cut by 3 bases, the J end by 5 bases, with 15 bases between. The CDR3 totals 15 residues. Per germline, CDR1 LNHDA and CDR2 SQIVND (reference sequence). CDR3 residues: CASSIGGRAVDTQYF. The CDR3 coding sequence is TGTGCCAGTAGTATCGGGGGGCGCGCAGTAGATACGCAGTATTTT.

The V call is TRBV5-1, the J call TRBJ2-5; D tentatively reads TRBD1 or TRBD2 (5 bases each). V was trimmed by 2 bases and J by 5 bases, leaving 10 bases between them. This CDR3 contains 13 residues. CDR1 and CDR2 from the germline V gene are SGHRS and YFSETQ. The DNA of the CDR3 is TGCGCCAGCAGCTTACGGGGCGGGGAGACCCAGTACTTC. Its translation is CASSLRGGETQYF.

The chain recombines TRBV4-2 with TRBJ2-3, with a tentative D call TRBD2 (6 bases). The CDR3 loop spans 15 amino acids. Germline V gives CDR1 LGHNA, CDR2 YNFKEQ. Trimming stripped 0 bases from V and 3 bases from J, with 10 bases between. CDR3 loop: CASSQDTGGTDTQYF. DNA for the CDR3: TGTGCCAGCAGCCAAGATACCGGGGGAACAGATACGCAGTATTTT.

The chain uses TRBV7-2 and TRBJ2-1, with a possible D match to TRBD2 (6 bases). This CDR3 spans 16 amino acids. Germline CDR1 is SGHTA and CDR2 is FQGNSA. V was cut by 7 bases and J by 7 bases, with 23 bases left in between. In nucleotides, the CDR3 is TGTGCCAGCACCCCCACCGCCATCGGGAGCGAAAATGAGCAGTTCTTC. It codes for CASTPTAIGSENEQFF.

The V call is TRBV16, the J call TRBJ2-1; possibly TRBD2 for D (5 bases). Trimming removed 1 base at V and 8 bases at J, with 15 bases between. This CDR3 has 15 amino acids. Germline CDR1 is KGHSY and CDR2 is FQNENV. CDR3 residues: CASSQFTRVRYEQFF. The CDR3 DNA reads TGTGCCAGCAGCCAATTCACGAGGGTCAGATATGAGCAGTTCTTC.

CDR3 bases: TGTGCCAGCAGGCCCCCGCCAGACTATGGCTACACCTTC. It codes for CASRPPPDYGYTF. The chain carries TRBV28 and TRBJ1-2; no definite D call. Germline V gene data show CDR1 as MDHEN and CDR2 as SYDVKM. The CDR3 consists of 13 residues. The V gene lost 6 bases and the J gene lost 3 bases, with 11 bases spanning the gap.

This chain links TRBV27 with TRBJ2-1; D is undetermined. Trimming pared 3 bases from V and 0 bases from J, leaving 15 bases between. The germline gives CDR1 MNHEY, CDR2 SMNVEV (reference sequence). CDR3 length: 17 residues. CDR3 loop: CASSFSPGPSSYNEQFF. The CDR3 region has the DNA TGTGCCAGCAGTTTCAGTCCAGGCCCAAGCTCCTACAATGAGCAGTTCTTC.

The chain combines TRBV18 with TRBJ1-1; D remains ambiguous. Germline V gene sequence: CDR1 KGHSH, CDR2 LQKENI. This CDR3 has 13 amino acids. Trimming took off 1 base at V and 9 bases at J, with 12 bases between the two ends. The CDR3 DNA follows: TGTGCCAGCTCACCACTTACAGAGTCTAAAGCTTTCTTT. It encodes CASSPLTESKAFF.